The clone carrying this T cell receptor (beta chain) occurred a few times. TCRdb processed the RT-PCR reads anew with MiXCR; each CDR3 protein has one entry. The table lists around 700,000 distinct CDR3 sequences, around 14% of them singletons, with roughly 3.9% in the top ten. This CDR3 region has 14 residues. CDR1 and CDR2 (germline): SGHTA, FQGTGA. V dropped 5 bases and J dropped 5 bases, with 14 bases sitting between them. The receptor's source is a female donor in good health, serving as a healthy control. The source material was memory CD4+ T cells from blood. The chain joins TRBV7-3 to TRBJ2-3, with D perhaps matching TRBD1 or TRBD2 (7 bases each). As DNA, the CDR3 is TGTGCCAGCAGCCCAGGGGGGGGCGAAGATACGCAGTATTTT. Translated: CASSPGGGEDTQYF.